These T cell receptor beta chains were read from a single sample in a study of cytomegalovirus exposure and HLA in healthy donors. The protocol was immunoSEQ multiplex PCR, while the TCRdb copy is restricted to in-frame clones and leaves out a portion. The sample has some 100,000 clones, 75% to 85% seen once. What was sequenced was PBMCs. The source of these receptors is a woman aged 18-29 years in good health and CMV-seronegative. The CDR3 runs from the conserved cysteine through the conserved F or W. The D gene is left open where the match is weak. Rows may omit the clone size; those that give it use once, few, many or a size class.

CDR3aa: CASSQEPYGSGSGIEQFF
CDR3nt: TGTGCCAGCAGCCAAGAACCCTATGGGAGCGGGAGTGGGATTGAGCAGTTCTTC
j_gene: TRBJ2-1
d_gene: TRBD2
v_gene: TRBV4-2
abundance: NA

CDR3aa: CASSLRQGGTEAFF
CDR3nt: TGTGCCAGCAGTTTGCGACAGGGAGGAACTGAAGCTTTCTTT
j_gene: TRBJ1-1
d_gene: TRBD1
v_gene: TRBV6-5
abundance: few

CDR3aa: CASSSSRGAPSTDTQYF
CDR3nt: TGTGCCAGCAGCTCCTCCCGGGGGGCTCCTAGCACAGATACGCAGTATTTT
j_gene: TRBJ2-3
d_gene: NA
v_gene: TRBV5-4
abundance: NA

CDR3aa: CASSVDSSVSPLHF
CDR3nt: TGTGCCAGCAGCGTAGACAGCTCCGTTTCACCCCTCCACTTT
j_gene: TRBJ1-6
d_gene: NA
v_gene: TRBV9
abundance: few

CDR3aa: CSSSLQGRKETQYF
CDR3nt: TGTTCCAGCAGCTTACAAGGCAGGAAAGAGACCCAGTACTTC
j_gene: TRBJ2-5
d_gene: NA
v_gene: TRBV7-9
abundance: once

CDR3aa: CASTDPRWGGANTEAFF
CDR3nt: TGTGCCAGTACCGATCCCCGCTGGGGGGGCGCGAACACTGAAGCTTTCTTT
j_gene: TRBJ1-1
d_gene: NA
v_gene: TRBV19
abundance: NA

CDR3aa: CASSLGQGGGQPQHF
CDR3nt: TGTGCCAGCAGCCTCGGACAGGGAGGAGGTCAGCCCCAGCATTTT
j_gene: TRBJ1-5
d_gene: TRBD1
v_gene: TRBV7-9
abundance: NA

CDR3aa: CASRGPGLAGHEQFF
CDR3nt: TGTGCCAGCAGGGGACCGGGACTAGCAGGCCATGAGCAGTTCTTC
j_gene: TRBJ2-1
d_gene: TRBD2
v_gene: TRBV10-3
abundance: NA

CDR3aa: CASSLARLAGRRGELFF
CDR3nt: TGTGCCAGCAGCTTGGCCCGACTAGCGGGCAGACGTGGGGAGCTGTTTTTT
j_gene: TRBJ2-2
d_gene: TRBD2
v_gene: TRBV5-5
abundance: NA

CDR3aa: CASSLPPWSRGGMFFGYTF
CDR3nt: TGCGCCAGCAGCTTGCCTCCGTGGTCTAGGGGCGGTATGTTCTTTGGCTACACCTTC
j_gene: TRBJ1-2
d_gene: NA
v_gene: TRBV5-1
abundance: NA